This T cell receptor beta chain is drawn from a study of regulatory T cells in long-lasting Graves disease. Study summary: Those with persistent Graves' disease had received antithyroid drugs for over 5 years with positive TSH receptor antibodies.

The study's findings and limits: TCR diversity was lower in persistent Graves' patients than in newly diagnosed ones.

The CDR3 is 16 residues long. From germline, CDR1 is SNHLY and CDR2 FYNNEI. With iRepertoire HTBI primers and Arm-PCR of CDR3 regions, TCR beta libraries were built. TCRdb ran MiXCR on the multiplex PCR reads and lists one entry per CDR3 protein. The repertoire holds roughly 450,000 distinct CDR3 sequences, with around 20% as singletons. With respect to this clonotype: No antigen is known for it. A much larger clone differs from this one at a single base, so this may be a read error.

Time point noted: persistent/refractory GD, antithyroid drugs over 5 years with positive TRAb. With RNA extracted from PBMCs as input, the TCR library was made. Graves' disease diagnosis used American Thyroid Association guidelines. The source is a female donor with Graves disease. The sample consisted of peripheral blood mononuclear cells (PBMCs), taken when the disease was refractory, from a patient treated with antithyroid drugs. This chain connects TRBV2 to TRBJ2-4; 8 bases fit TRBD1. The CDR3 loop is CASSPHWTGSKSIQYF. The CDR3 DNA reads TGTGCCAGCAGCCCTCACTGGACAGGGTCCAAAAGCATTCAGTACTTC.